This T cell receptor beta chain was identified during a study of T cell changes during pregnancy in multiple sclerosis. Trimming took 5 bases from V and 3 from J, leaving 4 bases between them. CDR3 size: 12 residues. CDR1 is SGHNT and CDR2 is YENEEA in the germline V gene. Some clones are missing from TCRdb's copy, which holds only in-frame ones; the method was immunoSEQ multiplex PCR. The sample consists of approximately 31,000 clones, about 92% of them appearing once. The sample here was CD4+ T cells from peripheral blood mononuclear cells, taken in the second trimester of pregnancy. This receptor was obtained from a female donor with multiple sclerosis, enrolled in a pregnancy study. This rearrangement joins TRBV11-3 to TRBJ2-2; D not resolved. In nucleotides, the CDR3 is TGTGCCAGCAGCCGGGACACCGGGGAGCTGTTTTTT. Encoded protein: CASSRDTGELFF.